The 9 T cell receptor beta chains listed next were all sequenced from one sample in a study of T cell changes during pregnancy in multiple sclerosis. Using immunoSEQ multiplex PCR, the repertoire was profiled, and TCRdb retains in-frame clones only, with some absent. The repertoire has some 60,000 clones, about 94% of them found once; the top ten carry 0.36%. This material consisted of CD4+ T cells from peripheral blood mononuclear cells, taken before pregnancy. These receptors came from a female donor with multiple sclerosis, enrolled in a pregnancy study.

The chain is built from TRBV14 and TRBJ2-1; 11 nucleotides agree with TRBD2. This CDR3 has 19 amino acids. The V gene's germline CDR1 is SGHDN and CDR2 FVKESK. After removal of 1 base from V and 3 bases from J, the junction contained 11 bases not matched to a gene. The CDR3 is CASSQGLLAGGGDYNEQFF. The DNA for the CDR3 is TGTGCCAGCAGCCAAGGGTTATTAGCGGGAGGGGGGGACTACAATGAGCAGTTCTTC.

J is TRBJ2-3 and V is TRBV19, with D perhaps matching TRBD2 (5 bases). The germline gives CDR1 LNHDA, CDR2 SQIVND (reference sequence). Trimming took off 9 bases at V and 4 bases at J, with 23 bases between the two ends. The CDR3 has 16 amino acids. The CDR3 nucleotides read TGTGCCAGCGGAGGCGGGCGGGCCTCCTACCCAGATACGCAGTATTTT. Amino acid sequence: CASGGGRASYPDTQYF.

The chain recombines TRBV19 with TRBJ1-4; D possibly corresponds to TRBD1 (5 bases). The V end lost 5 bases, the J end lost 4 bases, and 14 bases lay between the germline ends. Germline V gene sequence: CDR1 LNHDA, CDR2 SQIVND (reference sequence). The CDR3 has 15 residues. The CDR3 DNA sequence: TGTGCCAGTAGTCCCCCGGGACTGTTTAATGAAAAACTGTTTTTT. Translation: CASSPPGLFNEKLFF.

Only a few counts were recorded for this clone. The chain combines TRBV27 with TRBJ2-7, with a tentative D call TRBD1 (5 bases). The CDR3 extends over 15 amino acids. V lost 3 bases, J lost 3 bases, and 15 bases lay in between. Germline loops: CDR1 MNHEY, CDR2 SMNVEV (reference sequence). The CDR3: CASSLWKGALYEQYF. In DNA, the CDR3 is TGTGCCAGCAGTTTGTGGAAAGGGGCCCTCTACGAGCAGTACTTC.

The gene calls are TRBV5-1 and TRBJ2-1; D is possibly TRBD2 (5 bases). The CDR3 has 16 amino acids. CDR1 and CDR2 (germline): SGHRS, YFSETQ. V lost 4 bases and J lost 9, with 23 bases in between. This chain's CDR3 is CASSPAPPAGNSEQFF. In DNA, the CDR3 is TGCGCCAGCAGCCCTGCTCCCCCGGCCGGGAACAGTGAGCAGTTCTTC.

This sequence joins TRBV25-1 and TRBJ2-6; no firm D call. The CDR3 runs to 13 residues. The V end was cut by 8 bases, the J end by 2 bases, with 7 bases between. Germline V gene data show CDR1 as MGHDK and CDR2 as SYGVNS. CDR3 DNA sequence: TGTGCCAGCTCAACAACTGGGGCCAACGTCCTGACTTTC. This encodes CASSTTGANVLTF.

V is TRBV7-6 and J is TRBJ2-7, with 7 bases aligning to TRBD1. The J segment lost 6 bases and the V segment lost 1 base, leaving 6 bases of the junction unmatched. The CDR3 runs 14 residues. CDR1 SGHVS and CDR2 FNYEAQ come from the germline V gene. The CDR3 sequence is CASSLEGRGIEQYF. The CDR3 nucleotides read TGTGCCAGCAGCTTAGAAGGCAGGGGGATCGAGCAGTACTTC.

For the CDR3, the DNA is TGTGCCAGCAGCCCCCTGCGGGAGGGCCTGGACACCGGGGAGCTGTTTTTT. It codes for CASSPLREGLDTGELFF. The J gene is TRBJ2-2, the V gene TRBV4-2; 9 bases fit TRBD2. Germline CDR1 and CDR2: LGHNA and YNFKEQ. Trimming took 4 bases from V and 3 from J; bases not matched to a gene: 9. CDR3 length: 17 amino acids.

This chain uses TRBV12-5 with TRBJ2-1; 8 bases are a match to TRBD2. Trimming removed 1 base from V and 3 bases from J; junction bases left unmatched: 5. The V gene's germline CDR1 is LGHNT and CDR2 FRNRAP. The CDR3 is made up of 16 amino acids. The CDR3 sequence: CASGLARLALYNEQFF. In DNA form, the CDR3 reads TGTGCTAGTGGTTTGGCCCGACTAGCGCTCTACAATGAGCAGTTCTTC.